This TCR beta chain was identified during a study of blood T cell repertoires in COVID-19. In the original analysis: Amplification of reference gene primers provided the estimated nucleated cell counts. Assay: immunoSEQ multiplex PCR; the TCRdb copy retains only in-frame clones and omits some. For V, J and clone size, that table is used; D and trimming come from the DNA. The data show about 180,000 clones, 65% to 85% seen once. CDR1 is ENHRY, CDR2 SYGVKD, per germline. This CDR3 spans 14 amino acids. V lost 2 bases to trimming and J lost 5 bases; unmatched junction nucleotides: 5. The V call is TRBV10-3, the J call TRBJ1-1, with 7 bases aligning to TRBD1. This sequence was found in a woman in her sixties or seventies with acute or convalescent COVID-19. The sample comprised peripheral blood. The CDR3 is CAISEGQGETEAFF. CDR3 nucleotide sequence: TGTGCCATCAGTGAGGGGCAGGGGGAGACTGAAGCTTTCTTT.